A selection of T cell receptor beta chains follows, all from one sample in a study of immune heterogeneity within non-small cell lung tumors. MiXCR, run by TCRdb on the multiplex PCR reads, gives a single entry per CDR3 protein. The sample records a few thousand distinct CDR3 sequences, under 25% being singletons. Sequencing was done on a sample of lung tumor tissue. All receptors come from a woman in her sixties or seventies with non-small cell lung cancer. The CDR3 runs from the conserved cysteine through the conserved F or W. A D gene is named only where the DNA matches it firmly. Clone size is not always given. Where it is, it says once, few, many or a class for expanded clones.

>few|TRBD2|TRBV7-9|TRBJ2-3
TGTGCCAGCAGCTTGCCGGGACTAGCGAGAGCCCCGGGTACGCAGTATTTT
CASSLPGLARAPGTQYF
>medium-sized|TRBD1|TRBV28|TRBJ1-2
TGTGCCAGCAGAGTGACAGGGGAAAGCTATGGCTACACCTTC
CASRVTGESYGYTF
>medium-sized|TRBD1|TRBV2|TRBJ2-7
TGTGCCAGCAGACAAGATGAGGACAGGGGGCGCTTGTTC
CASRQDEDRGRLF
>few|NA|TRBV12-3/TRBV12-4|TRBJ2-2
TGTGCCAGAAGGGAGGGACAGAACACCGGGGAGCTGTTTTTT
CARREGQNTGELFF
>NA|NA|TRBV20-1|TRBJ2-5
TGCAGTGCTAGTAGACAGTGGGAGACCCATTACTTC
CSASRQWETHYF
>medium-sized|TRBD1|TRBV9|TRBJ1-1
TGTGCCAGCAGCCCCTCAGGGGGATATGAAGCTTTCTTT
CASSPSGGYEAFF
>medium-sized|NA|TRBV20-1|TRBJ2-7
TGCAGTGCTGGCGGGGACTTGAGCTCCTACGAGCAGTACTTC
CSAGGDLSSYEQYF
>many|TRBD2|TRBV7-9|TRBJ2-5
TGTGCCAGCAGTCGAGCTAGCGGGAGTGAGACCCAGTACTTC
CASSRASGSETQYF
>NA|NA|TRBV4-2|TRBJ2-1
TGTGCCAGCAGGCCCCCAACTAGCAGGAGAGGCAATGAGCAGTTCTTC
CASRPPTSRRGNEQFF
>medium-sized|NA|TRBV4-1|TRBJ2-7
TGCGCCAGCAGCCCGGGTGGCTACGAGCAGTACTTC
CASSPGGYEQYF
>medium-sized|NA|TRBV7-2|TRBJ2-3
TGTGCCAGCAGCTTAGGATGGGGCTCAGATACGCAGTATTTT
CASSLGWGSDTQYF
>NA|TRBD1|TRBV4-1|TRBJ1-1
TGCGCCAGCAGCGCAGGGGGGACTGAAGCTTTCTTT
CASSAGGTEAFF
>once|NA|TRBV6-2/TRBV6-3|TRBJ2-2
TGTGCCAGCAGCAATTTGGGATTAGACACCGGGGAGCTGTTTTTT
CASSNLGLDTGELFF